The clone carrying this T cell receptor beta chain was detected only a few times. The antigen remains unidentified. Germline assignment: CDR1 ENHRY and CDR2 SYGVKD. The CDR3 has 18 amino acids. Losses at the gene ends were 0 bases for V and 4 bases for J; bases not matched to a gene: 11. Use of 60 Vbeta and 13 Jbeta primers characterized the PCR. Some clones are missing from TCRdb's copy, which holds only in-frame ones; the method was immunoSEQ multiplex PCR. This sample has around 130,000 clones, with 8.5% to 10% found just once. Healthy bone marrow donors made up the donor group. Nominal health characterized the donors when sampled, though unrecorded immune exposures were likely. This specimen belongs to a study of cytomegalovirus exposure and HLA in healthy donors. Study results and limitations: Solely CMV serostatus was available to characterize immune exposure. Analysis performed later found 16,000 or so TCR beta sequences associated with HLA alleles at 0.05 false discovery rate.

The chain uses TRBV10-3 and TRBJ1-2; TRBD1 matches at 10 bases. The source material was PBMCs. The receptor comes from a man aged 35-49 years in good health and CMV-seronegative. CDR3 bases: TGTGCCATCAGTGAGTCTCTAATCCCGGGACAGGGGATCTATGGCTACACCTTC. It yields the protein CAISESLIPGQGIYGYTF.